Given below is one T cell receptor (beta chain) in context. The sample is drawn from a study of T-cell memory formation after mild COVID-19. Germline V gene lookup returns CDR1 MDHEN and CDR2 SYDVKM. The CDR3 extends over 14 amino acids. With 3 bases removed from V and 6 bases from J, the gap between germline ends came to 13 bases. MiXCR, run by TCRdb on the 5' RACE reads, gives a single entry per CDR3 protein. The repertoire holds about 300,000 distinct CDR3 sequences, roughly 19% seen once, with under 25% in the top ten. The sequence derives from a man younger than 30 who had mild COVID-19 (a few samples of this study predate the infection). Cell type and time point are not known. Material: PBMCs or a T cell subset sorted from them (not recorded which). J is TRBJ2-3 and V is TRBV28; no clear D. CDR3 DNA sequence: TGTGCCAGCAGTTTCCCCCAAGTAGGGGATACGCAGTATTTT. This gives the protein CASSFPQVGDTQYF.